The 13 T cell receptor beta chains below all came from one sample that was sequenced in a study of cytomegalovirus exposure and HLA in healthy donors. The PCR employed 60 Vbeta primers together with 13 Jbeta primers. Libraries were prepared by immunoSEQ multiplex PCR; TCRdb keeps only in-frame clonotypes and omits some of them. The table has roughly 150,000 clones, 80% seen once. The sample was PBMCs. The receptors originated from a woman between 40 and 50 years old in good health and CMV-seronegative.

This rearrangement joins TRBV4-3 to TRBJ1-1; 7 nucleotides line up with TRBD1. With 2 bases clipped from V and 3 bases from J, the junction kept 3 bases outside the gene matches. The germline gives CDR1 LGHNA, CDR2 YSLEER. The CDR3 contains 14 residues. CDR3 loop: CASSQPGGDTEAFF. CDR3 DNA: TGCGCCAGCAGCCAACCAGGGGGAGACACTGAAGCTTTCTTT.

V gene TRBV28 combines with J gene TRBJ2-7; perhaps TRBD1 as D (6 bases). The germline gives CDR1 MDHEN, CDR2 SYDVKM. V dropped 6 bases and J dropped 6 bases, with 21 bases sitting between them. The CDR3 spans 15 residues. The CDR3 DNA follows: TGTGCCAGCAGACCCGCAGGGGTAAAGATCGCCGAGCAGTACTTC. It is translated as CASRPAGVKIAEQYF.

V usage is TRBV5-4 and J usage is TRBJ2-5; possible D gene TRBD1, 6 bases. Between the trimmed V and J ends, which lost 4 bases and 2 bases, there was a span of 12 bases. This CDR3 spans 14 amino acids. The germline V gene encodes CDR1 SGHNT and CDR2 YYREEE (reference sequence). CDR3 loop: CASSRNREQETQYF. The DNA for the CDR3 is TGTGCCAGCAGCCGGAACAGGGAACAAGAGACCCAGTACTTC.

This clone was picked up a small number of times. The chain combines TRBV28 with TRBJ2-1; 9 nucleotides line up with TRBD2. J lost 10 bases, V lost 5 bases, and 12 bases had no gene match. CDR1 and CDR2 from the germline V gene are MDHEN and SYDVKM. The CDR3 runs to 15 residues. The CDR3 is CASSPSSGVNREQFF. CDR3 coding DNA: TGTGCCAGCAGTCCTTCTAGCGGGGTGAACCGGGAGCAGTTCTTC. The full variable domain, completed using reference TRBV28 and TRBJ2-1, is DVKVTQSSRYLVKRTGEKVFLECVQDMDHENMFWYRQDPGLGLRLIYFSYDVKMKEKGDIPEGYSVSREKKERFSLILESASTNQTSMYLCASSPSSGVNREQFFGPGTRLTVL.

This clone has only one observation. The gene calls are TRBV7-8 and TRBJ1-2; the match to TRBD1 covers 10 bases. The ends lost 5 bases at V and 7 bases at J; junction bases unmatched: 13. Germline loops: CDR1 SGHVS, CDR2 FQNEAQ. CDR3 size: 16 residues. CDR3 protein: CASSAIPGQGPIGYTF. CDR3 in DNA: TGTGCCAGCAGCGCCATACCGGGACAGGGGCCTATTGGCTACACCTTC.

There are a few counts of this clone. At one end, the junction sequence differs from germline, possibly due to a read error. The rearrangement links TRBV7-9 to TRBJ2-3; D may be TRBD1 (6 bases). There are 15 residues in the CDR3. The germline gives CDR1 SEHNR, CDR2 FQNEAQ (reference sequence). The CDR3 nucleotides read TGTTCCAGCAGCTCCAGACAGGATCACACAGATACGCAGTATTTT. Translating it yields CSSSSRQDHTDTQYF.

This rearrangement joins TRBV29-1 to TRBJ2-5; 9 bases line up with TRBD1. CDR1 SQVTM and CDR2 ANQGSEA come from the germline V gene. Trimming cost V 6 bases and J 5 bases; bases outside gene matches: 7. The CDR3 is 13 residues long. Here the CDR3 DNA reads TGCAGCGTCGGAACAGGGGGCCAGGAGACCCAGTACTTC. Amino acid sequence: CSVGTGGQETQYF.

CDR3 region: CSAQRGQEYF. CDR3 nucleotide sequence: TGCAGTGCCCAGAGGGGACAGGAGTACTTC. This chain uses TRBV20-1 with TRBJ2-7, with 8 bases that match TRBD1. The CDR3 extends over 10 amino acids. The V and J ends lost 6 bases and 11 bases, in that order; junction bases with no gene match: 6. The germline V gene encodes CDR1 DFQATT and CDR2 SNEGSKA (reference sequence).

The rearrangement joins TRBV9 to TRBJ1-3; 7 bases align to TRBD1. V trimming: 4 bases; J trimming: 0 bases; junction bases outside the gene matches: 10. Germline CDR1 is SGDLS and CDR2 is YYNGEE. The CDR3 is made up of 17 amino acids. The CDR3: CASSPSDRLSSGNTIYF. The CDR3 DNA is TGTGCCAGCAGCCCCTCGGACAGGCTGAGCTCTGGAAACACCATATATTTT.

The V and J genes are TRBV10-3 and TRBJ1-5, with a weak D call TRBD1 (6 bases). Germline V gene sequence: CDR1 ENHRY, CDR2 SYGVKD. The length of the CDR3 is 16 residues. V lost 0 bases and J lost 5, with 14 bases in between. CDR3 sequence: CAISESIGTQDQPQHF. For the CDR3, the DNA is TGTGCCATCAGTGAGTCGATTGGGACACAGGATCAGCCCCAGCATTTT.

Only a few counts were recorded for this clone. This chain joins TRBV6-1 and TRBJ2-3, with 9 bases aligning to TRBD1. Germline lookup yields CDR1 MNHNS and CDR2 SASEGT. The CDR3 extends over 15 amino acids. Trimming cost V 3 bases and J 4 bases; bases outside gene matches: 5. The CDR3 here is CASSDTTGGSDTQYF. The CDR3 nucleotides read TGTGCCAGCAGTGACACCACAGGGGGCTCAGATACGCAGTATTTT.

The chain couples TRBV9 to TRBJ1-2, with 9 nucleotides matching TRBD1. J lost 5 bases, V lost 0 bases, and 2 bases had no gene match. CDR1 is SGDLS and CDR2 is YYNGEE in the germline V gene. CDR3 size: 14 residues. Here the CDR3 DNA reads TGTGCCAGCAGCGTAGGGACAGGGGATTATGGCTACACCTTC. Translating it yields CASSVGTGDYGYTF.

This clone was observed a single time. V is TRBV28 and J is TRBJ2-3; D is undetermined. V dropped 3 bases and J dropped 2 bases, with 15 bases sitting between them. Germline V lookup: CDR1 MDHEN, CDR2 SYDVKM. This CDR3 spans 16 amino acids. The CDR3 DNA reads TGTGCCAGCAGTTTGCGGCGTCGTACACCCACAGATACGCAGTATTTT. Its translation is CASSLRRRTPTDTQYF.